The 4 T cell receptor beta chains below come from one sample, sequenced in a study of blood T cell repertoires in COVID-19. Data came from immunoSEQ multiplex PCR; TCRdb stores just in-frame clones and leaves some out. The data show about 57,000 clones, approximately 80% seen once. Sequenced sample: PBMCs or T cells enriched from blood (not recorded which). The receptors derive from a woman between 40 and 50 years old with acute COVID-19.

V and J are TRBV19 and TRBJ2-1; 9 nucleotides align to TRBD2. Losses at the gene ends were 1 base for V and 5 bases for J; bases not matched to a gene: 6. Germline V lookup: CDR1 LNHDA, CDR2 SQIVND (reference sequence). This CDR3 comprises 16 residues. CDR3 amino acids: CASSIVAGGPHNEQFF. DNA for the CDR3: TGTGCCAGTAGTATAGTGGCGGGAGGGCCCCACAATGAGCAGTTCTTC.

The chain couples TRBV6-1 to TRBJ1-5; D remains ambiguous. CDR1 is MNHNS, CDR2 SASEGT, per germline. Trimming left V 0 bases short and J 4 bases short, with 10 bases between. The CDR3 covers 15 residues. The CDR3 DNA reads as TGTGCCAGCAGTGAAGCGCTGTCCAGGAATCAGCCCCAGCATTTT. Its protein product is CASSEALSRNQPQHF.

The chain has TRBV6-1 and TRBJ2-3, with D tentatively TRBD2 (6 bases). Germline V gene data show CDR1 as MNHNS and CDR2 as SASEGT. V lost 3 bases, J lost 6 bases, and 16 bases lay in between. The CDR3 contains 15 residues. The DNA for the CDR3 is TGTGCCAGCAGTGATCAAGGTGGGAGGTACGATACGCAGTATTTT. Protein sequence: CASSDQGGRYDTQYF.

This sequence joins TRBV28 and TRBJ1-2; no clear D. CDR1 is MDHEN, CDR2 SYDVKM, per germline. V was shortened by 3 bases and J by 0 bases, with 8 bases between the two germline ends. The CDR3 runs to 14 residues. CDR3 loop: CASSLRGANYGYTF. CDR3 DNA sequence: TGTGCCAGCAGTTTGCGAGGAGCTAACTATGGCTACACCTTC.